This T cell receptor (beta chain) was sequenced in a study of shared clonotypes between healthy human individuals. The study, taken as a whole, reports: A few donors had roughly 5% of their naive CD4 clonotypes in common. Estimated clonotype richness was generally higher in naive than memory subsets.

Researchers ran the assay at a deep level. Libraries were prepared by immunoSEQ multiplex PCR; TCRdb keeps only in-frame clonotypes and omits some of them. The sample carries some 550,000 clones, more than 95% recorded once. Of note for this clone: Its antigen is unidentified.

The CDR3 loop spans 15 amino acids. Germline loops: CDR1 MDHEN, CDR2 SYDVKM. V was pared by 4 bases and J by 0 bases, with 12 bases between. The chain has TRBV28 and TRBJ2-5; no reliable D call. The receptor's source is a woman aged 25 to 39 in good health. Source material: naive CD4+ T cells sorted from blood. Subset meaning: CD45RA+ positively selected. The CDR3 spells CASSSLIADQETQYF. The CDR3 coding sequence is TGTGCCAGCAGTTCTTTGATCGCGGACCAAGAGACCCAGTACTTC.